The entry that follows covers one T cell receptor (beta chain) sequence. As handled by the study authors: Estimation of nucleated cell counts was performed using reference gene primer amplification. Using immunoSEQ multiplex PCR, the repertoire was profiled, and TCRdb retains in-frame clones only, with some absent. D and trimming were read from the DNA, whereas the V and J calls and clone size are those reported in that table. The table lists fewer than 400,000 clones, 80% to 90% of them singletons. CDR1 is SNHLY, CDR2 FYNNEI, per germline. Unmatched junction bases numbered 4, after V lost 8 bases and J lost 0 bases. This CDR3 comprises 15 residues. The entry originates in a study of blood T cell repertoires in COVID-19.

The rearrangement uses TRBV2 and TRBJ1-4, with TRBD1 identical over 9 bases. The TCR was taken from a woman in her forties or fifties who had recovered from COVID-19. Sequencing was carried out using PBMCs or T cells enriched from blood (not recorded which). CDR3 amino acids: CASRDRAATNEKLFF. The CDR3 DNA reads as TGTGCCAGCCGGGACAGGGCCGCAACTAATGAAAAACTGTTTTTT.